This TCR beta chain was identified in a study of T cell repertoires in cytomegalovirus infection. Study-level information: It can be stated that public TCR beta signatures indicated CMV infection as well as a matching HLA type.

TCRdb analysed the reads with MiXCR anew, one entry per CDR3 protein. The top ten clones hold under 15% of a sample with 650,000 to 850,000 distinct CDR3 sequences, roughly 28% of them seen once. The CDR3 runs 13 residues. Trimming took off 4 bases at V and 13 bases at J, with 17 bases between the two ends. The germline V gene has CDR1 MNHEY and CDR2 SMNVEV (reference sequence). Notes on this clonotype: What it recognizes is unknown.

Study conclusions and caveats: The cumulative frequency of public TCR beta families identified carriers of CMV plus the relevant HLA. The ex vivo response showed dominance by HLA-C-restricted CMV-specific TCR beta clonotypes.

The V and J genes are TRBV27 and TRBJ1-5; TRBD1 is a possible D gene (5 bases). The sequence was collected from a human donor in good health (CMV status not recorded). Some clones in this sample may be carry-over from other donors' samples. This material consisted of cultured CD8+ T cells from PBMCs, taken from culture after CMV antigen stimulation. In DNA, the CDR3 is TGTGCCAGCAGTTCAGCCGGGACGGATGGGCAGCATTTT. This sequence encodes CASSSAGTDGQHF.